The entry below gives a single T cell receptor (beta chain) sequence along with its context. What it binds is unknown. Sequenced by immunoSEQ multiplex PCR; TCRdb stores in-frame clones only, minus some. The sample yields about 86,000 clones, around 83% seen once. The data are from a study of radiotherapy plus CTLA-4 blockade in lung cancer. Study-wide results and caveats: Reported findings show early blood T cell clone dynamics, with interferon-beta, best predicted response.

This CDR3 is built from 13 residues. From germline, CDR1 is SQVTM and CDR2 ANQGSEA. V was clipped by 6 bases and J by 1 base, with 9 bases between them. The genes are TRBV29-1 and TRBJ2-2, with D uncertain. This sample comprised peripheral blood, obtained from a patient treated with radiotherapy plus ipilimumab. This receptor was identified in a human donor with non-small cell lung cancer who had stable disease on radiotherapy plus ipilimumab. CDR3 in DNA: TGCAGCGTGGAAACAGTGAACACCGGGGAGCTGTTTTTT. Translated, it gives CSVETVNTGELFF.